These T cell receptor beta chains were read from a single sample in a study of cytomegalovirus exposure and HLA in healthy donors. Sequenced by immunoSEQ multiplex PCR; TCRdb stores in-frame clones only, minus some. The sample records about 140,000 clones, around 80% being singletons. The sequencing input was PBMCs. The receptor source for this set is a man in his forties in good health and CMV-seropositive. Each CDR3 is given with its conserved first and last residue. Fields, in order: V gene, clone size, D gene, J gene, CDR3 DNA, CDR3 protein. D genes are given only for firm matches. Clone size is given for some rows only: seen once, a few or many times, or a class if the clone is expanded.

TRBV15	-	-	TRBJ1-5	TGTGCCACCAGCAGAGACGGGAATAGCAATCAGCCCCAGCATTTT	CATSRDGNSNQPQHF
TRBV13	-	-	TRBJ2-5	TGTGCCAGCAGCTTAGTCGGGCAAGAGACCCAGTACTTC	CASSLVGQETQYF
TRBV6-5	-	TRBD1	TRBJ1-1	TGTGCCAGCAGAAGGCCGACAGGGGAAGCTTTCTTT	CASRRPTGEAFF
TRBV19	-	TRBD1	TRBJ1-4	TGTGCCAGTAGCCGACAGGGATTTAATGAAAAACTGTTTTTT	CASSRQGFNEKLFF
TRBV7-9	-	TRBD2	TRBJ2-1	TGTGCCAGCAGCTCCGGGACTATAGACAATGAGCAGTTCTTC	CASSSGTIDNEQFF
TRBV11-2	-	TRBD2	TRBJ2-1	TGTGCCAGCAGCTCCCCGAGGGGCGGGAGGTCCTCCTACAATGAGCAGTTCTTC	CASSSPRGGRSSYNEQFF
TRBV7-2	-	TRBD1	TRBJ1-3	TGTGCCAGCAGCTTGACAGGGGGCACGCGCTCTGGAAACACCATATATTTT	CASSLTGGTRSGNTIYF
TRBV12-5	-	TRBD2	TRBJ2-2	TGTGCTAGTGGCCGACTAGCGGTGAACACCGGGGAGCTGTTTTTT	CASGRLAVNTGELFF
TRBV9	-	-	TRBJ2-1	TGTGCCAGCAGGAGGGGGGAGGGCCCTAGTGAGCAGTTCTTC	CASRRGEGPSEQFF
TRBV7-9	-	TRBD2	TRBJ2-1	TGTGCCAGCAGCTTAGAACTAGCGGGAGGGAAGGAGCAGTTCTTC	CASSLELAGGKEQFF
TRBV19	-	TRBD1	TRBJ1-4	TGTGCCAGTAGCGAGACCGGGACAGGGGCTGAAAAACTGTTTTTT	CASSETGTGAEKLFF
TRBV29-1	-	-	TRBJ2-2	TGCAGCGCTGCCAGGAGGGAGGACACCGGGGAGCTGTTTTTT	CSAARREDTGELFF
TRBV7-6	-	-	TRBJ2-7	TGTGCCAGCAGCCTGGCCGGTCTTAGGGGCGAGCAGTACTTC	CASSLAGLRGEQYF
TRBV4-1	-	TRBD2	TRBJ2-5	TGCGCCAGCAGCCTACTAGGACTAGCGGGAGCAGAGACCCAGTACTTC	CASSLLGLAGAETQYF
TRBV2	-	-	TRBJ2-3	TGTGCCAGCACCCGGGACTGGGAGGATACGCAGTATTTT	CASTRDWEDTQYF
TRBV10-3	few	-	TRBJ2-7	TGTGCCACCTCGCGGGACGAATACTACGAGCAGTACTTC	CATSRDEYYEQYF
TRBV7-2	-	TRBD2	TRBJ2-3	TGTGCCAGCAGTCATTCGGGAGGTGGCACAGATACGCAGTATTTT	CASSHSGGGTDTQYF
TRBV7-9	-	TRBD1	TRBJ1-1	TGTGCCAGCAGCTACCTGGACAGGAGGAACACTGAAGCTTTCTTT	CASSYLDRRNTEAFF
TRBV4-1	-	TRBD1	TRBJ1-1	TGCGCCAGCCGGGACAGGGTAATGAACACTGAAGCTTTCTTT	CASRDRVMNTEAFF
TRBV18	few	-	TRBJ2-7	TGTGCCAGCTCACCCTACTCCTACGAGCAGTACTTC	CASSPYSYEQYF
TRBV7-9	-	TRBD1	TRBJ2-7	TGTGCCAGCAGCTTTCTCGGGACAGGGTCCTACGAGCAGTACTTC	CASSFLGTGSYEQYF
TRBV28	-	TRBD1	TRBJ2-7	TGTGCCAGCAGTCCAAGTCAGGGGGTATACGAGCAGTACTTC	CASSPSQGVYEQYF
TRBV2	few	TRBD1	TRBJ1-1	TGTGCCACCAGGACAGGGGCGAACACTGAAGCTTTCTTT	CATRTGANTEAFF
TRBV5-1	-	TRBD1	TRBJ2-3	TGCGCCAGCAGCGAGAGGGGGCATAGCACAGATACGCAGTATTTT	CASSERGHSTDTQYF
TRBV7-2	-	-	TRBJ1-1	TGTGCCAGCAGCTTAGTACTCCCGGTGAACACTGAAGCTTTCTTT	CASSLVLPVNTEAFF
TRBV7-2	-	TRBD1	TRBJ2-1	TGTGCCAGCAGCCCTCAGACAGGGAGAGGGTTAAATGAGCAGTTCTTC	CASSPQTGRGLNEQFF
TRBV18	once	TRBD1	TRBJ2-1	TGTGCCAGCTCACCAGTGGGACAGGGTTATTACAATGAGCAGTTCTTC	CASSPVGQGYYNEQFF
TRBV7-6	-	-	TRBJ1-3	TGTGCCAGCAGCTCAAAGCACCCGGGACAACTCTCTGGAAACACCATATATTTT	CASSSKHPGQLSGNTIYF
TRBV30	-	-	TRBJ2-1	TGTGCCTGGGGAAGGCCAGGGCGTCGAGATGAGCAGTTCTTC	CAWGRPGRRDEQFF
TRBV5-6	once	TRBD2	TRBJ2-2	TGTGCCAGCAGCTTGGAACTAGCGGGACCCACCGGGGAGCTGTTTTTT	CASSLELAGPTGELFF
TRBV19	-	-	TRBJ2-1	TGTGCCAGTAGTAGGTTGAGTTACAATGAGCAGTTCTTC	CASSRLSYNEQFF
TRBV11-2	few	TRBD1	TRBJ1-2	TGTGCCAGCAGCTTAGCTACAGGGACAGGCGGCTACACCTTC	CASSLATGTGGYTF
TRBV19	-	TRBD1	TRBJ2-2	TGTGCCAGTAGTATGAGGACAGGGTTTACCGGGGAGCTGTTTTTT	CASSMRTGFTGELFF
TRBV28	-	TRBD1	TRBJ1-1	TGTGCCAGCTACAGGGGGCTGACTGAAGCTTTCTTT	CASYRGLTEAFF
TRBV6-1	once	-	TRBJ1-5	TGTGCCAGCAGGCCCTATAGCAATCAGCCCCAGCATTTT	CASRPYSNQPQHF
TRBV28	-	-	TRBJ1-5	TGTGCCAGCAGTTTATGGTCTGGGGGGCAGCCCCAGCATTTT	CASSLWSGGQPQHF
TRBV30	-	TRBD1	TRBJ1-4	TGTGCCTGGGTCGCCGGGACAGGCAGTGAAAAACTGTTTTTT	CAWVAGTGSEKLFF
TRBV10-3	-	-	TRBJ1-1	TGTGCCATCACTCAAGGACAGAACACTGAAGCTTTCTTT	CAITQGQNTEAFF
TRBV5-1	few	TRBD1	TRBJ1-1	TGCGCCAGCAGCAGACAGGGAGAACACGCTGAAGCTTTCTTT	CASSRQGEHAEAFF
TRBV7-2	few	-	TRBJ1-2	TGTGCCAGCAGCTTAGCGCGGACTAACTATGGCTACACCTTC	CASSLARTNYGYTF
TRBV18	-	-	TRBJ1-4	TGTGCCAGCTCACCCCTCGGGGGGACGGTAAATGAAAAACTGTTTTTT	CASSPLGGTVNEKLFF
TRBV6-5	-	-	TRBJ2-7	TGTGCCAGCAGTTACTGGCGGGCTGGGAGCTACGAGCAGTACTTC	CASSYWRAGSYEQYF
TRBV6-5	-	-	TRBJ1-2	TGTGCCAGCAAGACACAACCGCATGATAACTATGGCTACACCTTC	CASKTQPHDNYGYTF
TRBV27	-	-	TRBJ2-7	TGTGCCAGCAGTTTAAGTGGCCGGACATCTCCGCAGTACTTC	CASSLSGRTSPQYF
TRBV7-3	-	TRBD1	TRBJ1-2	TGTGCCAGCAGCTTAACGGGACAGTCCGTAGGCTACACCTTC	CASSLTGQSVGYTF
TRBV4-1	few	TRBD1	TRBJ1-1	TGCGCCAGCAGCCAAAATTTGGGGACAGTTGAAGCTTTCTTT	CASSQNLGTVEAFF